The rows below give T cell receptor beta chains drawn from one sample of a study of OX40 agonist ivuxolimab in advanced cancers. TCRdb's table, derived via immunoSEQ multiplex PCR, lists solely in-frame clones and lacks some. The sample lists about 64,000 clones; approximately 84% were seen once. The specimen comprised CD4+ or CD8+ T cells sorted from blood, sampled in a trial of the OX40 agonist ivuxolimab. The receptors originated from an adult with an advanced solid tumor such as melanoma, head and neck, liver or kidney cancer. CDR3s include the opening cysteine and the closing phenylalanine or tryptophan. Each record gives: D gene, CDR3 length, V gene, clone size, J gene, CDR3 DNA, CDR3 protein. A D gene is named only where the DNA matches it firmly. Not every row has a clone size; where given, it reads once, few, many or a size class.

>.|14|TRBV4-2|few|TRBJ2-2
TGTGCCAGCAGCGACACCACGAACACCGGGGAGCTGTTTTTT
CASSDTTNTGELFF
>TRBD2|14|TRBV19|.|TRBJ2-5
TGTGCCAGTAGTAGCTCGGGACTAGCGGGAGAGCAGTACTTC
CASSSSGLAGEQYF
>.|13|TRBV7-8|.|TRBJ1-2
TGTGCCAGCAGCTTAGCGCATCGAGGTGGCTACACCTTC
CASSLAHRGGYTF
>.|13|TRBV6-5|.|TRBJ2-5
TGTGCCAGCAGTTATCAGGACCAAGAGACCCAGTACTTC
CASSYQDQETQYF
>.|15|TRBV19|.|TRBJ1-4
TGTGCCAGTAGTGAGGACAGAGACCCGGCTGAAAAACTGTTTTTT
CASSEDRDPAEKLFF
>TRBD1|14|TRBV5-5|.|TRBJ1-5
TGTGCCAGCAGCGGCGGGACAGCTCGGCAGCCCCAGCATTTT
CASSGGTARQPQHF
>.|12|TRBV2|.|TRBJ2-7
TGTGCCAGCAGTGAAGGGCCCCAAGGGCAGTACTTC
CASSEGPQGQYF
>.|15|TRBV5-1|.|TRBJ2-2
TGCGCCAGCAGCTTGGGACAGCCAAAGACCGGGGAGCTGTTTTTT
CASSLGQPKTGELFF
>TRBD1|18|TRBV5-6|.|TRBJ2-7
TGTGCCAGCAGCTCTACGTATCTTCAGGACAGGGGGTTTCACGAGCAGTACTTC
CASSSTYLQDRGFHEQYF
>.|14|TRBV23-1|.|TRBJ1-2
TGCGCCAGCAGTCAATCGTGGGCAGCCTATGGCTACACCTTC
CASSQSWAAYGYTF
>.|15|TRBV6-1|.|TRBJ1-1
TGTGCCAGCAGTGGGGGGGTCTTTATGAACACTGAAGCTTTCTTT
CASSGGVFMNTEAFF
>TRBD1|13|TRBV7-2|once|TRBJ1-3
TGTGCCAGCAGCGGGACAGGGGGAAACACCATATATTTT
CASSGTGGNTIYF
>TRBD1|15|TRBV5-1|.|TRBJ1-2
TGCGCCAGCCGCACTCTTGACCAGGGGGCGGGTGGCTACACCTTC
CASRTLDQGAGGYTF
>.|14|TRBV18|.|TRBJ1-4
TGTGCCAGCTCACCGGGTAGGGAGAATGAAAAACTGTTTTTT
CASSPGRENEKLFF
>.|15|TRBV5-5|.|TRBJ1-6
TGTGCCAGCTCCCAAGGGAGCTCCTATAATTCACCCCTCCACTTT
CASSQGSSYNSPLHF
>.|20|TRBV21-1|.|TRBJ2-3
TGTGCCAGCAGCAGGGCCGGGACTAGCGGGAGGGCCGGATTAATGGATACGCAGTATTTT
CASSRAGTSGRAGLMDTQYF
>.|15|TRBV27|.|TRBJ1-6
TGTGCCAGCAGTTATAGGGGGTTCTATAATTCACCCCTCCACTTT
CASSYRGFYNSPLHF
>.|13|TRBV7-6|medium-sized|TRBJ2-7
TGTGCCAGCAGCCCGGGACCGAACTACGAGCAGTACTTC
CASSPGPNYEQYF